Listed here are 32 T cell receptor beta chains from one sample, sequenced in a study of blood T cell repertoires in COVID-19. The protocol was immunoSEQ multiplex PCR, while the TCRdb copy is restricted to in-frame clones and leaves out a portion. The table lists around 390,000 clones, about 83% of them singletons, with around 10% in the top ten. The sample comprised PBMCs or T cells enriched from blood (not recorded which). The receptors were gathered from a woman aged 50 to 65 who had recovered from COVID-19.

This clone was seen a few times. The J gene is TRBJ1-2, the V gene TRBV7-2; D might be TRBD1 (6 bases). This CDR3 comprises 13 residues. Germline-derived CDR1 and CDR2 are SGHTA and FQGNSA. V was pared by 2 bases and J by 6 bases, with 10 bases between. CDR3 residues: CASSLSGVNGYTF. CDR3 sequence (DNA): TGTGCCAGCAGCTTATCAGGGGTAAATGGCTACACCTTC.

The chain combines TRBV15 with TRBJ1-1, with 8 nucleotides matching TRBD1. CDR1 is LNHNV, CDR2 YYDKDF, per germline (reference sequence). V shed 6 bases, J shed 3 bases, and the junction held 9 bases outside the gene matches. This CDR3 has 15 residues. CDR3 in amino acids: CATSRTPDRDTEAFF. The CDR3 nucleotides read TGTGCCACCAGTCGAACCCCGGACAGGGACACTGAAGCTTTCTTT. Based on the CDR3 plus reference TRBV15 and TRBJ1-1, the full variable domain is DAMVIQNPRYQVTQFGKPVTLSCSQTLNHNVMYWYQQKSSQAPKLLFHYYDKDFNNEADTPDNFQSRRPNTSFCFLDIRSPGLGDTAMYLCATSRTPDRDTEAFFGQGTRLTVV.

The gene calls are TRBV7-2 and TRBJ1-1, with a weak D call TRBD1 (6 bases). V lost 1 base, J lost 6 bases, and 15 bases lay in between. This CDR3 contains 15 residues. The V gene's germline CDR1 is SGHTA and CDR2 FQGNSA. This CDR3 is CASSLVGDRFPEAFF. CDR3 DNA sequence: TGTGCCAGCAGCTTAGTGGGTGACAGGTTTCCTGAAGCTTTCTTT.

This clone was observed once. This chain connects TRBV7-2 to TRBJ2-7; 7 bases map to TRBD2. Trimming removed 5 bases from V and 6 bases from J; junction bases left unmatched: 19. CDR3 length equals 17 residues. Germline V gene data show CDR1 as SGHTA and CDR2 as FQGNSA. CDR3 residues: CASSPQGGGGWRVEQYF. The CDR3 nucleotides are TGTGCCAGCAGCCCCCAGGGAGGCGGGGGTTGGAGGGTCGAGCAGTACTTC.

The CDR3 loop is CASSSAGSGNTIYF. In nucleotides, the CDR3 is TGTGCCAGCAGTTCAGCGGGCTCTGGAAACACCATATATTTT. This chain joins TRBV28 and TRBJ1-3; D call uncertain. Per germline, CDR1 MDHEN and CDR2 SYDVKM. Trimming removed 4 bases at V and 0 bases at J, with 7 bases between. The CDR3 contains 14 residues.

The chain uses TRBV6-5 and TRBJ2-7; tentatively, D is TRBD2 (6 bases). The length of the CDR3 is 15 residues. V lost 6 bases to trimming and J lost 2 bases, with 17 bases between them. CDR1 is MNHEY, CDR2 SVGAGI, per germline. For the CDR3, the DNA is TGTGCCAGCAGGGGACTGCAGGCGGACGCCTACGAGCAGTACTTC. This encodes CASRGLQADAYEQYF.

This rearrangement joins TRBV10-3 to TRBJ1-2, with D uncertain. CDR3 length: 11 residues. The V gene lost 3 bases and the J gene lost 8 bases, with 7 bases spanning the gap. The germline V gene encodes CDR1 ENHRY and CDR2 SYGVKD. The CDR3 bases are TGTGCCATCAGTGACGGGATCGGCTACACCTTC. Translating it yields CAISDGIGYTF.

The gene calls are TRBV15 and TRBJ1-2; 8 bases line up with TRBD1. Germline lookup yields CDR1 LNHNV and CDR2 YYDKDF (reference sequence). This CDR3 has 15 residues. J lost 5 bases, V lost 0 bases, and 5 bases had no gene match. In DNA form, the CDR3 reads TGTGCCACCAGCAGAGATCCAGGGGGCGGGTATGGCTACACCTTC. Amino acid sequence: CATSRDPGGGYGYTF.

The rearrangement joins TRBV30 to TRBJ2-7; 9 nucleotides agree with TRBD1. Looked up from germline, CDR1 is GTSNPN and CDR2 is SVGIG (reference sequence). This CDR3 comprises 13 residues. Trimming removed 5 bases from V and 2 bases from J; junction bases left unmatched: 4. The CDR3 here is CAWETGGTYEQYF. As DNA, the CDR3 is TGTGCCTGGGAGACAGGGGGGACCTACGAGCAGTACTTC. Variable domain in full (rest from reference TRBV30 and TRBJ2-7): SQTIHQWPATLVQPVGSPLSLECTVEGTSNPNLYWYRQAAGRGLQLLFYSVGIGQISSEVPQNLSASRPQDRQFILSSKKLLLSDSGFYLCAWETGGTYEQYFGPGTRLTVT.

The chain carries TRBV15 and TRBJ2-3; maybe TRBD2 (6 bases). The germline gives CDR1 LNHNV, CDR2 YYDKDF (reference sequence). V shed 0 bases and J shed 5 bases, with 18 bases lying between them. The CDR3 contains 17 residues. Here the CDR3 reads CATSRDFSGPVGDTQYF. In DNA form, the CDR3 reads TGTGCCACCAGCAGAGATTTCAGCGGGCCGGTCGGAGATACGCAGTATTTT.

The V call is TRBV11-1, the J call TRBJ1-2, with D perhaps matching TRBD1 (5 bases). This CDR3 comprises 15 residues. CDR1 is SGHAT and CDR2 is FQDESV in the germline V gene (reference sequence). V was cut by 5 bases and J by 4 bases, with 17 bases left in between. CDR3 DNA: TGTGCCAGCAGCCTAACAGGATATAGTGGCTATGGCTACACCTTC. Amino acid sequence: CASSLTGYSGYGYTF.

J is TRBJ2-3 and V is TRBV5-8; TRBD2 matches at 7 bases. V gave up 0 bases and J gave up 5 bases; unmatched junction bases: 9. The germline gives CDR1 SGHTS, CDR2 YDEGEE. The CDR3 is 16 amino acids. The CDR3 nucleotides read TGTGCCAGCAGCTTGGGCGGGGGTCCCTCTCGAGATACGCAGTATTTT. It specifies CASSLGGGPSRDTQYF.

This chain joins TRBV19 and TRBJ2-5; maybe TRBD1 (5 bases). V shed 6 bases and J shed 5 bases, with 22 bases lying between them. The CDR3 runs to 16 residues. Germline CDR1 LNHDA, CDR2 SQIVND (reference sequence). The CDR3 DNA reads TGTGCCAGTAGAGTAACGTATGGGGCAGGGTGGGAGACCCAGTACTTC. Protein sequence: CASRVTYGAGWETQYF.

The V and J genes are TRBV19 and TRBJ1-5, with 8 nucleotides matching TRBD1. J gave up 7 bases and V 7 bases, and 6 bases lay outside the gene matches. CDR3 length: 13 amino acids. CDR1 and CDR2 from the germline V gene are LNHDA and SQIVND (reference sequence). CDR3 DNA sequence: TGTGCCAGTACCATCGACAGGGGCCAGCCCCAGCATTTT. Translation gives CASTIDRGQPQHF.

DNA for the CDR3: TGTGCCAGCAGCTTAGGAGGACTTCAAGAGACCCAGTACTTC. Its translation is CASSLGGLQETQYF. J is TRBJ2-5 and V is TRBV7-2; D might be TRBD2 (5 bases). V gave up 1 base and J gave up 2 bases, with 8 bases separating them. The CDR3 spans 14 residues. Germline CDR1 reads SGHTA; CDR2 reads FQGNSA.

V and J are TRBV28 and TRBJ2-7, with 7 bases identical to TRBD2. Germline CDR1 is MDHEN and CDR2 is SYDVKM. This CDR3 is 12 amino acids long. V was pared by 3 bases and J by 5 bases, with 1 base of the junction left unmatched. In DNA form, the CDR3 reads TGTGCCAGCAGTTTTGCGGGGGACGAGCAGTACTTC. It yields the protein CASSFAGDEQYF.

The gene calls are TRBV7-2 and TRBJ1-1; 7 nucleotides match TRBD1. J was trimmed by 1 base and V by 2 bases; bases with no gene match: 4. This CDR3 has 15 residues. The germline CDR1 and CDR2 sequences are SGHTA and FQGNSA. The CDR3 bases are TGTGCCAGCAGCTTATCAGGGACAGCGAACACTGAAGCTTTCTTT. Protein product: CASSLSGTANTEAFF.

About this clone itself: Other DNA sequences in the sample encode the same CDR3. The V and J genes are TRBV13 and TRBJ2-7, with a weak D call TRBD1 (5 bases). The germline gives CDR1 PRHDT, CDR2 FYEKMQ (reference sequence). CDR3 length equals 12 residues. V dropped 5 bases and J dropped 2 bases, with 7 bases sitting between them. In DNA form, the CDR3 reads TGTGCCAGCAGCCAGACAGCCTACGAGCAGTACTTC. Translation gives CASSQTAYEQYF.

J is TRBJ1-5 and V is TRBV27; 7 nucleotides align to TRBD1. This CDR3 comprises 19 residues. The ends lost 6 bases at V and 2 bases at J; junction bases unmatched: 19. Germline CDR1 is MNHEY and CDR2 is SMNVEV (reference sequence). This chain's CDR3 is CASRPYYISGGQRNQPQHF. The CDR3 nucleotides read TGTGCCAGCAGACCGTATTACATATCTGGGGGACAGCGCAATCAGCCCCAGCATTTT.

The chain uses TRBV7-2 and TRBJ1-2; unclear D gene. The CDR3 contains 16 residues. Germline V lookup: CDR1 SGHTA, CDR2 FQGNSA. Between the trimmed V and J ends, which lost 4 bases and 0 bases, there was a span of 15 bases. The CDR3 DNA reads TGTGCCAGCAGCTCACTGTATGGTCGTTCTAACTATGGCTACACCTTC. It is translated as CASSSLYGRSNYGYTF.

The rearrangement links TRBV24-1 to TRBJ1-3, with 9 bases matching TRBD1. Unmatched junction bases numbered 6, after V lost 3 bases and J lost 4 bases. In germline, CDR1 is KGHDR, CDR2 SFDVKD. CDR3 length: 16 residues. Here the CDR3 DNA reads TGTGCCACCAGTGATCCCCGGACAGGGGACGGAAACACCATATATTTT. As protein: CATSDPRTGDGNTIYF.

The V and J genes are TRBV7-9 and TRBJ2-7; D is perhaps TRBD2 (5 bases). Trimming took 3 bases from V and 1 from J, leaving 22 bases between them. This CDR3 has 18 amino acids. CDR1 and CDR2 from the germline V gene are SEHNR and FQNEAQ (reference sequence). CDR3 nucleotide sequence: TGTGCCAGCAGCTTCTCGGCGGGTGTAACGGGTAGATCCTACGAGCAGTACTTC. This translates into CASSFSAGVTGRSYEQYF.

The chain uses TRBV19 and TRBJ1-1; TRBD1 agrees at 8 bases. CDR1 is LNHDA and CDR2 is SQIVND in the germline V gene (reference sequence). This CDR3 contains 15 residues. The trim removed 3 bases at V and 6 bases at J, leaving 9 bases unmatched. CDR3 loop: CASSMGQAGWSEAFF. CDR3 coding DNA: TGTGCCAGTAGTATGGGACAGGCGGGCTGGTCTGAAGCTTTCTTT.

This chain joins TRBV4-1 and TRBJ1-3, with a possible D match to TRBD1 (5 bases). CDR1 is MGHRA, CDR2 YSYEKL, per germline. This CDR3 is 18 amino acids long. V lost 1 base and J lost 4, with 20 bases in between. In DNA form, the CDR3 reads TGCGCCAGCAGCCAAGGATGGGCAAGGGGTCCCCTCGGAAACACCATATATTTT. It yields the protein CASSQGWARGPLGNTIYF.

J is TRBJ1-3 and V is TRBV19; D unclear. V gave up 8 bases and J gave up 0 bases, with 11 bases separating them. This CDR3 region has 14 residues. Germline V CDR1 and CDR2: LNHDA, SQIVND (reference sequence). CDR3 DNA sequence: TGTGCCAGTGGCGGCATCAACTCTGGAAACACCATATATTTT. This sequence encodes CASGGINSGNTIYF.

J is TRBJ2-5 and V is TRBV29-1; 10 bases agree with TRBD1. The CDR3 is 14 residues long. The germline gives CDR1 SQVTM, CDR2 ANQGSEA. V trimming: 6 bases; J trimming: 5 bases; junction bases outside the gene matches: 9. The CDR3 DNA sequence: TGCAGCGTCGCGGGACAGGGGATGCAGGAGACCCAGTACTTC. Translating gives CSVAGQGMQETQYF.

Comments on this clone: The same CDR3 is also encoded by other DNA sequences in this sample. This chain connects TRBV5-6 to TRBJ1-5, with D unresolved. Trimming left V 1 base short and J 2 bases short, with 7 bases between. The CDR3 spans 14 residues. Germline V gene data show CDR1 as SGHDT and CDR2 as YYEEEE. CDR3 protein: CASSLSGGNQPQHF. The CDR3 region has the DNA TGTGCCAGCAGCTTGTCCGGGGGCAATCAGCCCCAGCATTTT.

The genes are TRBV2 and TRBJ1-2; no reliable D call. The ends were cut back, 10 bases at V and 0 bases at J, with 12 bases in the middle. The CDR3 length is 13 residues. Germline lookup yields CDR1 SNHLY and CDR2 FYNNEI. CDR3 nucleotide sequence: TGTGCCACCGGGGTACTCCCTAACTATGGCTACACCTTC. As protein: CATGVLPNYGYTF.

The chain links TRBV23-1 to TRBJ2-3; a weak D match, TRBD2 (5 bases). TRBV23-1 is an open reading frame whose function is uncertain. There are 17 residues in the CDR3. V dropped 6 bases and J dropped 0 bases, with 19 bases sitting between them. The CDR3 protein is CASRSGGFHHSTDTQYF. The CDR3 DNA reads TGCGCCAGCAGAAGCGGAGGTTTCCACCATAGCACAGATACGCAGTATTTT.

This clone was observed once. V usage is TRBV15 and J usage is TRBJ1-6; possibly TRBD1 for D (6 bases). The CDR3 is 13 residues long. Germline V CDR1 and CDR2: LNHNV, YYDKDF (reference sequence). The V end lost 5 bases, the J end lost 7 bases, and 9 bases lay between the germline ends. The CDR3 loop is CATSDDRNSPLHF. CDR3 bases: TGTGCCACCAGCGACGACAGGAATTCACCCCTCCACTTT.

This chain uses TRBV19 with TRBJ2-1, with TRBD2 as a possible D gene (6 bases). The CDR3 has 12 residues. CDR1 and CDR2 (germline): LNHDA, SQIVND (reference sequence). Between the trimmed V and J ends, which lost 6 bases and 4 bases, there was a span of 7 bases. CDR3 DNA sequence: TGTGCCAGTAGCGGGGGTTACAATGAGCAGTTCTTC. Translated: CASSGGYNEQFF.

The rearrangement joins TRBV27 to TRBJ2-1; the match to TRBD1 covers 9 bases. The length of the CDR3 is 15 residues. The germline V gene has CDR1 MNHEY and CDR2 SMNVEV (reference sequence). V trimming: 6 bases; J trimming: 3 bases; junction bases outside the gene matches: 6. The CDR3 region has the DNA TGTGCCAGCAGACCGGGACAGGGTGGCTACAATGAGCAGTTCTTC. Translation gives CASRPGQGGYNEQFF.